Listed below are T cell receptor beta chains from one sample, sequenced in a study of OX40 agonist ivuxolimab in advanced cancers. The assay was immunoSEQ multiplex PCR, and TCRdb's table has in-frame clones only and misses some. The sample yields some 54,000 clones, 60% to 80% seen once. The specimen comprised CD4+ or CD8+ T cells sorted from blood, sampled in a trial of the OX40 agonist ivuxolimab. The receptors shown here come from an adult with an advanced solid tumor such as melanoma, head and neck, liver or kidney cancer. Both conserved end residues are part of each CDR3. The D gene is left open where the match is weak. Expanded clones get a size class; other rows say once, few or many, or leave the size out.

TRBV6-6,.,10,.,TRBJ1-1,CASRVNEAFF,TGTGCCAGCAGGGTGAATGAAGCTTTCTTT
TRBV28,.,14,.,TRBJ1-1,CASSSPGVNTEAFF,TGTGCCAGCAGCTCCCCCGGGGTGAACACTGAAGCTTTCTTT
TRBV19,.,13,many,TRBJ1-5,CASNSVLGQPQHF,TGTGCCAGTAATAGTGTATTGGGACAGCCCCAGCATTTT
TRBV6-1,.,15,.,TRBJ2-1,CASSAGTNKVDEQFF,TGTGCCAGCAGTGCCGGGACCAACAAGGTGGATGAGCAGTTCTTC
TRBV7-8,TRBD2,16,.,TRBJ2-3,CASSFFAGGGTDTQYF,TGTGCCAGCAGCTTTTTCGCGGGAGGGGGCACAGATACGCAGTATTTT
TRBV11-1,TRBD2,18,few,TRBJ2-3,CASSSYFSPGGSTDTQYF,TGTGCCAGCAGCTCCTACTTTAGTCCGGGAGGGAGCACAGATACGCAGTATTTT
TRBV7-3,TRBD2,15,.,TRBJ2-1,CASSHPGLAGKWQFF,TGTGCCAGCAGCCATCCGGGACTAGCGGGAAAGTGGCAGTTCTTC
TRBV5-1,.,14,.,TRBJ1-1,CASSLKGQNTEAFF,TGCGCCAGCAGCTTGAAGGGACAGAACACTGAAGCTTTCTTT
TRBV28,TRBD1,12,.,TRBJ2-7,CAGTDRAYEQYF,TGTGCCGGCACCGACAGGGCCTACGAGCAGTACTTC
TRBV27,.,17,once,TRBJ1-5,CASSSGGQGRWWEPQHF,TGTGCCAGCAGTTCGGGGGGCCAGGGACGGTGGTGGGAGCCCCAGCATTTT
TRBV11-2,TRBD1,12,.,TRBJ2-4,CASSQTGGIQYF,TGTGCCAGCAGCCAGACAGGGGGCATTCAGTACTTC
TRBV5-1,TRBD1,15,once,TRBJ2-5,CASSLIGQGEETQYF,TGCGCCAGCAGCTTGATCGGACAGGGGGAAGAGACCCAGTACTTC
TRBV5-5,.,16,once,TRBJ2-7,CASSQVTGTKSYEQYF,TGCGCCAGCAGCCAAGTAACCGGGACGAAGTCCTACGAGCAGTACTTC
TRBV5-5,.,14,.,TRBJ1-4,CASSEGRTYEKLFF,TGTGCCAGCAGCGAAGGTCGGACATATGAAAAACTGTTTTTT
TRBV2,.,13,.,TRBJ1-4,CASKGQIRGKLFF,TGTGCCAGCAAGGGGCAGATCCGGGGAAAACTGTTTTTT
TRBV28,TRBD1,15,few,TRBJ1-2,CLSSLQGRGHSGYTF,TGTCTCAGCAGTTTACAGGGCAGGGGGCATAGCGGCTACACCTTC
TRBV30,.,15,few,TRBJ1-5,CAWSVGLLPNQPQHF,TGTGCCTGGAGTGTGGGTCTGCTACCCAATCAGCCCCAGCATTTT
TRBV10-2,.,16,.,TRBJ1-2,CATQIDRDHGSYGYTF,TGCGCCACCCAAATAGACCGGGACCATGGGTCCTATGGCTACACCTTC
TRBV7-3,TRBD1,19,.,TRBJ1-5,CASSPRQGAIDHSNQPQHF,TGTGCCAGCAGCCCACGACAGGGGGCTATAGACCATAGCAATCAGCCCCAGCATTTT
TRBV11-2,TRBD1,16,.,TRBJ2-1,CASSFSVGQGYNEQFF,TGTGCCAGCAGCTTCTCCGTAGGACAGGGCTACAATGAGCAGTTCTTC
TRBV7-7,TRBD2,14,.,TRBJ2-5,CASSVVAGGETQYF,TGTGCCAGCAGCGTAGTAGCGGGGGGCGAGACCCAGTACTTC
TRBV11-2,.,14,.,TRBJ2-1,CASSLAAGYNEQFF,TGTGCCAGCAGCTTAGCGGCGGGGTACAATGAGCAGTTCTTC